Detailed here is one TCR beta chain. These data are taken from a study of shared clonotypes between healthy human individuals. An assay was performed, and its level was deep. Sorted-subset replicate PCR reactions contained roughly 200 ng DNA, corresponding to about 30,000 T cell genomes. TCRdb's table, derived via immunoSEQ multiplex PCR, lists solely in-frame clones and lacks some. The data hold about 2 million clones, with around 96% observed a single time. CD45RO-negative, CCR7-selected cells formed the naive CD8 fraction, which excluded terminally differentiated effector memory CD45RA+ cells. The source of this sequence is a man younger than 30 in good health. The specimen sequenced was naive CD8+ T cells sorted from blood.

The CDR3 nucleotides read TGCGCCAGCAGCCAAGATAGGACAGGGATGAACACTGAAGCTTTCTTT. Translating it yields CASSQDRTGMNTEAFF. V and J are TRBV4-3 and TRBJ1-1, with 8 bases aligning to TRBD1. The CDR3 is 16 amino acids. V gave up 0 bases and J gave up 0 bases; unmatched junction bases: 3. Per the germline V gene, CDR1 is LGHNA and CDR2 is YSLEER.